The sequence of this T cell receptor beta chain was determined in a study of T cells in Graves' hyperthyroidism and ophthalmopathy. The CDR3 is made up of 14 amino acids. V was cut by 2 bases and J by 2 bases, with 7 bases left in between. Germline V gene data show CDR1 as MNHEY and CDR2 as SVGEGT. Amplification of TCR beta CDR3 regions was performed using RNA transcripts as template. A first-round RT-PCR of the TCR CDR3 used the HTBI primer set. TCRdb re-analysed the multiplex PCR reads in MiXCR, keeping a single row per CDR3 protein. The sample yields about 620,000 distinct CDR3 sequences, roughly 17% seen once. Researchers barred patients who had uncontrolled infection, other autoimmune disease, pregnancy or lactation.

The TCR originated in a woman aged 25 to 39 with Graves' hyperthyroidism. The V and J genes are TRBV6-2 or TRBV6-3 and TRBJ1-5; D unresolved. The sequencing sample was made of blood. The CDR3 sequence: CASSYVYRNQPQHF. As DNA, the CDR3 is TGTGCCAGCAGTTACGTGTACCGCAATCAGCCCCAGCATTTT.